This T cell receptor beta chain was captured in a study of blood T cell repertoires in COVID-19. Sequenced by immunoSEQ multiplex PCR; TCRdb stores in-frame clones only, minus some. The sample records around 250,000 clones, 90% being singletons. The study recruited exposed participants who had met a COVID-19 case within 2 weeks before entry. Trimming took off 3 bases at V and 0 bases at J, with 6 bases between the two ends. CDR3 length: 14 residues. The germline CDR1 and CDR2 sequences are LNHNV and YYDKDF (reference sequence). The sequence derives from a man aged 50 to 60 who had been exposed to COVID-19. This chain links TRBV15 with TRBJ1-5; D not certain. Sequenced material: PBMCs or T cells enriched from blood (not recorded which). CDR3 sequence reads: CATSSDYSNQPQHF. The CDR3 DNA reads TGTGCCACCAGCAGCGACTATAGCAATCAGCCCCAGCATTTT.